This T cell receptor beta chain stems from a study of identical twins (dated by TCRdb to 2015 to 2016). Study-wide context: To test whether fetal clonotypes persist, the study used deep sequencing on TCR alpha and beta repertoires from monozygotic twins, unrelated adults of various ages, and cord blood. Replicate twin experiments were performed at different times using different library preparation protocols to rule out contamination.

Receptor libraries were prepared by 5' RACE. TCRdb records Illumina HiSeq 2000 as the sequencer. A universal primer binding site was introduced by template switching, and a unique molecular identifier was present in the final cDNA, enabling accurate counting of TCR cDNA molecules. Specific primers in the conserved constant-segment region were used to synthesize first-strand cDNA for TCR alpha and beta chains. To control for contamination, every cDNA library was double barcoded, receiving both a SMART-Mk sample barcode and Illumina barcodes. TruSeq adapter sequences along with Illumina sample barcodes were introduced in two successive PCR steps. TCR alpha and beta cDNA libraries were sequenced on the Illumina HiSeq platform with custom primers. In the paper's pipeline: Raw reads were processed with MiGEC to extract unique molecular identifiers, and MiXCR was used to determine CDR3 positions. For each individual, recombination models were inferred using an EM algorithm with the repgenHMM and IGoR tools. The analysis of shared clonotypes was done with the tcR package in R, with sharing normalized by the product of cloneset sizes. To study raw recombination without the effects of thymic and clonal selection, out-of-frame nonproductive sequences were analyzed. TCRdb trimmed the raw reads at Q25, called clones with MiXCR and kept productive beta chains. Entries are consolidated by CDR3 protein sequence, retaining the most common genes and DNA. The V and J calls reflect TCRdb's pipeline rather than the authors' work. For this sample the table gives roughly 770,000 distinct CDR3 sequences, of which approximately 18% were detected only once. The ten most abundant clones make up less than 15% of the sample.

All donors were healthy Caucasians. The twin cohort comprised three pairs of female monozygotic twins, all aged about 18 to 30 years. RNA for TCR libraries was isolated from peripheral blood mononuclear cells. Of note for this clonotype: Its antigen remains unidentified. No quality values exist for individual bases; no much larger clone is one base distant.

CDR1 is given as ENHRY and CDR2 as SYGVKD, both from the germline V gene. The CDR3, cysteine through phenylalanine, is 17 amino acids long. Only CDR3 DNA remains: 51 bases, in frame from the first base. Trimming leaves V shorter by 3 bases and J shorter by 4 bases, with the junction holding 8 bases beyond the gene matches. Broader findings and caveats from the paper: Fewer insertions were carried by abundant cord blood beta clonotypes; a weaker similar trend was observed in young adult naive repertoires, while no such trend was observed in memory repertoires. Out-of-frame TCR alpha sharing in monozygotic twins was systematically underestimated by recombination models, whereas sharing between unrelated individuals was in agreement with the recombination models. Invariant T cells such as MAIT and iNKT could partly confound zero-insertion analyses, though diverse VJ usage argued against this for most clonotypes. Out-of-frame TCR alpha sequences shared between twins showed an excess of low generation-probability sequences compared with coincidental sharing between unrelated individuals. Because the same donors could not be followed over many years, the conclusions relied on cross-sectional statistical analysis. Excess twin sharing in beta out-of-frame sequences was weaker because fewer shared sequences lowered the signal-to-noise ratio.

These data also featured in a second study, about T cells expressing NK-cell markers. That second publication adds: TCR beta-chain repertoires were profiled in sorted CD3+CD56+NKG2C+, CD3+CD56+NKG2C- and CD3+CD56-NKG2C+ T-cell subsets from fewer than 10 donors. Seven of the eight sequenced donors were HCMV-seropositive and one was HCMV-seronegative. In several experiments an anti-gammadeltaTCR antibody was added to restrict sorting to alphabetaTCR-expressing T cells. For five or six donors, the dominant CD3+CD56+NKG2C+ clonotypes were among the top 10 CD8+ clonotypes and accounted for about 1.0-7.5% of CD8+ T cells. Those dominant clonotypes were again the most abundant among CD3+CD56-NKG2C+ cells in a few donors, at about 28.3-65%. Whether the expanded NKG2C-expressing T cell clones were specific for HCMV antigens was left unclear. The eight sequenced donors were randomly selected healthy volunteers, three men and five women. A commercial ELISA kit detecting HCMV-specific IgG in serum was used to determine HCMV serostatus. For 5 or 6 donors, unsorted PBMC were also used to sequence bulk peripheral blood T-cell repertoires. Reads were demultiplexed and grouped by UMI with MIGEC, and clonotypes were assembled and quantified with MiTCR. To exclude erroneous sequences, any TCR cDNA sequence not supported by at least two reads was discarded. The tcR package was used for downstream repertoire analysis, and clonotypes were matched across fractions by CDR3 nucleotide sequence plus V segment. Antigen specificity was annotated against VDJdb with VDJmatch, allowing one amino acid substitution in CDR3.

This TCR was sampled from a woman younger than 35 in good health. Sequencing was done on a sample of PBMCs. The chain was built from TRBV10-3 and TRBJ1-6, with TRBD1 matching 8 junction bases. CDR3 sequence: CAISDSRTGWYNSPLHF. The DNA sequence reads TGTGCCATCAGTGATTCACGGACAGGGTGGTATAATTCACCCCTCCACTTT.